Shown below are 28 T cell receptor beta chains from a single sample sequenced in a study of blood T cell repertoires in COVID-19. Profiled with immunoSEQ multiplex PCR; TCRdb holds only in-frame clones, not every one. Among roughly 350,000 clones listed, 80% to 95% were seen once. The source material was PBMCs or T cells enriched from blood (not recorded which). The source is a woman in her twenties or thirties who had recovered from COVID-19.

The V and J genes are TRBV7-9 and TRBJ2-7; 7 nucleotides agree with TRBD2. The CDR3 runs to 18 residues. With V trimmed by 5 bases and J by 2 bases, 18 bases remained unmatched. The germline gives CDR1 SEHNR, CDR2 FQNEAQ (reference sequence). The CDR3, as DNA: TGTGCCAGCAGCCCCAAAATTAGGGAGGGCCGGGTAGCCTACGAGCAGTACTTC. It translates to CASSPKIREGRVAYEQYF.

The chain employs TRBV5-8 and TRBJ2-3, with no clear D. Germline V gene sequence: CDR1 SGHTS, CDR2 YDEGEE. The CDR3 is made up of 13 amino acids. Trimming left V 0 bases short and J 1 base short, with 3 bases between. The chain's CDR3 is CASSLGGTDTQYF. The CDR3 coding sequence is TGTGCCAGCAGCTTGGGAGGCACAGATACGCAGTATTTT.

This clone was counted a single time. V and J are TRBV28 and TRBJ1-2; the D gene is possibly TRBD1 (6 bases). The CDR3 length is 14 residues. In germline, CDR1 is MDHEN, CDR2 SYDVKM. V dropped 5 bases and J dropped 4 bases, with 14 bases sitting between them. The CDR3 DNA is TGTGCCAGCAGTCACCAGGGGCCTACCTATGGCTACACCTTC. Protein sequence: CASSHQGPTYGYTF.

V gene TRBV10-3 combines with J gene TRBJ1-1, with D possibly being TRBD1 (5 bases). The CDR3 sequence is 12 residues long. Trimming stripped 6 bases from V and 6 bases from J, with 11 bases between. CDR1 and CDR2 from the germline V gene are ENHRY and SYGVKD. The CDR3 nucleotides read TGTGCCATCAGGGGCCCGGGGGCTGAAGCTTTCTTT. It yields the protein CAIRGPGAEAFF.

The chain uses TRBV28 and TRBJ1-4; D not resolved. Germline CDR1 MDHEN, CDR2 SYDVKM. V gave up 5 bases and J gave up 7 bases, with 17 bases separating them. The CDR3 length is 15 residues. This chain's CDR3 is CASSPLLSGSEKLFF. The CDR3 region has the DNA TGTGCCAGCAGTCCCCTGTTATCGGGATCTGAAAAACTGTTTTTT. The whole variable domain, filled in from reference TRBV28 and TRBJ1-4, reads DVKVTQSSRYLVKRTGEKVFLECVQDMDHENMFWYRQDPGLGLRLIYFSYDVKMKEKGDIPEGYSVSREKKERFSLILESASTNQTSMYLCASSPLLSGSEKLFFGSGTQLSVL.

The V gene is TRBV4-2, the J gene TRBJ2-2, with 7 bases that match TRBD2. Trimming removed 5 bases from V and 0 bases from J; junction bases left unmatched: 6. Germline lookup yields CDR1 LGHNA and CDR2 YNFKEQ. The CDR3 loop spans 16 amino acids. CDR3 region: CASSLDGLANTGELFF. The CDR3 DNA reads TGTGCCAGCAGCTTGGATGGACTAGCGAACACCGGGGAGCTGTTTTTT.

J is TRBJ2-3 and V is TRBV2; 7 bases are shared with TRBD2. CDR1 and CDR2 from the germline V gene are SNHLY and FYNNEI. The CDR3 is 16 residues long. After removal of 7 bases from V and 0 bases from J, the junction contained 10 bases not matched to a gene. CDR3 region: CASTKTMGLSTDTQYF. Here the CDR3 DNA reads TGTGCCAGCACCAAAACGATGGGACTAAGCACAGATACGCAGTATTTT.

This chain connects TRBV4-3 to TRBJ1-2, with D unresolved. The CDR3 totals 13 residues. V lost 4 bases, J lost 4 bases, and 10 bases lay in between. Germline loops: CDR1 LGHNA, CDR2 YSLEER. The CDR3 coding sequence is TGCGCCAGCAGCCTAGGAGTACGCTATGGCTACACCTTC. As protein: CASSLGVRYGYTF.

The chain couples TRBV12-3 or TRBV12-4 to TRBJ2-5; 7 bases line up with TRBD1. This CDR3 is 11 amino acids long. The V gene end was trimmed by 5 bases and the J gene end by 13 bases; junction bases not matched to a gene: 7. CDR3: CASSPGTVPYF. The DNA of the CDR3 is TGTGCCAGCAGTCCAGGGACAGTTCCGTACTTC.

This rearrangement joins TRBV29-1 to TRBJ1-1; possible D gene TRBD1, 5 bases. The length of the CDR3 is 14 residues. V lost 8 bases to trimming and J lost 6 bases, with 22 bases between them. Germline-derived CDR1 and CDR2 are SQVTM and ANQGSEA. CDR3 sequence reads: CSSRGGVMPAEAFF. The DNA of the CDR3 is TGCAGCAGCCGGGGAGGGGTGATGCCCGCTGAAGCTTTCTTT.

The chain employs TRBV7-2 and TRBJ2-2; the D gene is possibly TRBD1 (5 bases). The V gene lost 6 bases and the J gene lost 7 bases, with 21 bases spanning the gap. CDR1 and CDR2 from the germline V gene are SGHTA and FQGNSA. This CDR3 contains 16 residues. In DNA, the CDR3 is TGTGCCAGCAGTATTAACGATGGACACCTTAACGGGGAGCTGTTTTTT. Its translation: CASSINDGHLNGELFF.

The V call is TRBV28, the J call TRBJ2-3; D ambiguous. V lost 5 bases and J lost 0, with 3 bases in between. Germline CDR1 MDHEN, CDR2 SYDVKM. The length of the CDR3 is 12 residues. This CDR3 is CASSGSTDTQYF. The CDR3 DNA reads TGTGCCAGCAGTGGCAGCACAGATACGCAGTATTTT.

CDR3 in DNA: TGTGCCAGCAGTTATCTGGGAGAACTAAGCAATCAGCCCCAGCATTTT. The encoded protein is CASSYLGELSNQPQHF. This chain links TRBV6-6 with TRBJ1-5, with D unresolved. Germline CDR1 MNHNY, CDR2 SVGAGI (reference sequence). The length of the CDR3 is 16 residues. Trimming pared 3 bases from V and 1 base from J, leaving 13 bases between.

This chain connects TRBV27 to TRBJ2-3, with 7 nucleotides matching TRBD1. CDR3 length: 14 amino acids. Unmatched junction bases numbered 6, after V lost 5 bases and J lost 4 bases. The V gene's germline CDR1 is MNHEY and CDR2 SMNVEV (reference sequence). CDR3: CASSPGQSPDTQYF. Here the CDR3 DNA reads TGTGCCAGCAGTCCGGGACAGAGCCCAGATACGCAGTATTTT.

The chain couples TRBV19 to TRBJ1-6; D remains ambiguous. Trimming took 4 bases from V and 2 from J, leaving 12 bases between them. Germline CDR1 reads LNHDA; CDR2 reads SQIVND (reference sequence). The length of the CDR3 is 16 residues. Written as DNA, the CDR3 is TGTGCCAGTAGTACTGATCTCAGGACCTATAATTCACCCCTCCACTTT. The encoded protein is CASSTDLRTYNSPLHF.

The V and J genes are TRBV7-9 and TRBJ1-5; 8 nucleotides agree with TRBD1. The CDR3 has 14 residues. Per the germline V gene, CDR1 is SEHNR and CDR2 is FQNEAQ (reference sequence). With V trimmed by 5 bases and J by 2 bases, 2 bases remained unmatched. For the CDR3, the DNA is TGTGCCAGCAGCGTACAGGGGGGCAATCAGCCCCAGCATTTT. Residues: CASSVQGGNQPQHF.

This rearrangement joins TRBV28 to TRBJ2-7; 10 bases align to TRBD2. CDR3 length: 16 amino acids. With V trimmed by 3 bases and J by 1 base, 6 bases remained unmatched. CDR1 and CDR2 from the germline V gene are MDHEN and SYDVKM. CDR3 bases: TGTGCCAGCAGTTTGCTTAGCGGGAGGTTTTCCTACGAGCAGTACTTC. This translates into CASSLLSGRFSYEQYF.

This clone was counted at least ten times. The chain joins TRBV6-4 to TRBJ2-2; 9 bases fit TRBD2. Germline V gene sequence: CDR1 MRHNA, CDR2 SNTAGT. The CDR3 runs to 14 residues. V lost 4 bases, J lost 3 bases, and 0 bases stayed unmatched. CDR3 sequence reads: CASSVAGDTGELFF. The CDR3 nucleotides are TGTGCCAGCAGTGTAGCGGGAGACACCGGGGAGCTGTTTTTT.

V gene TRBV4-3 combines with J gene TRBJ1-5; 9 bases line up with TRBD1. The V and J ends lost 4 bases and 3 bases, in that order; junction bases with no gene match: 13. The germline V gene encodes CDR1 LGHNA and CDR2 YSLEER. The CDR3 has 18 amino acids. The CDR3: CASSPRTGTGPFNQPQHF. For the CDR3, the DNA is TGCGCCAGCAGCCCGAGGACCGGGACAGGGCCTTTCAATCAGCCCCAGCATTTT.

The chain carries TRBV19 and TRBJ2-7; a possible D gene is TRBD1 (5 bases). Germline CDR1 is LNHDA and CDR2 is SQIVND (reference sequence). This CDR3 is 14 amino acids long. Trimming shortened V by 3 bases and J by 2 bases, and 11 bases separated the two germline ends. The CDR3 reads CASSILQGPYEQYF. The CDR3 DNA sequence: TGTGCCAGTAGTATCCTTCAGGGCCCCTACGAGCAGTACTTC.

The chain recombines TRBV30 with TRBJ1-3, with TRBD1 as a possible D gene (6 bases). The CDR3 loop spans 14 amino acids. V was shortened by 0 bases and J by 4 bases, with 10 bases between the two germline ends. Germline lookup yields CDR1 GTSNPN and CDR2 SVGIG (reference sequence). The CDR3 bases are TGTGCCTGGAGTGTAGGGACACTCGGAAACACCATATATTTT. It encodes CAWSVGTLGNTIYF.

The rearrangement links TRBV5-5 to TRBJ1-6, with TRBD1 as a possible D gene (6 bases). Germline V CDR1 and CDR2: SGHKS, YYEKEE (reference sequence). The CDR3 is made up of 16 amino acids. V lost 1 base to trimming and J lost 9 bases, with 17 bases between them. The CDR3 loop is CASSLRGGDGVSPLHF. Written as DNA, the CDR3 is TGTGCCAGCAGCTTGAGGGGGGGCGATGGGGTTTCACCCCTCCACTTT.

The CDR3 loop is CASSPYEGDGSYTF. CDR3 DNA sequence: TGTGCCAGCTCACCATACGAGGGGGATGGGAGCTACACCTTC. This chain joins TRBV18 and TRBJ1-2; D perhaps matches TRBD1 (6 bases). The V and J ends lost 2 bases and 9 bases respectively, with 16 bases between them. Germline V gives CDR1 KGHSH, CDR2 LQKENI. The CDR3 contains 14 residues. The complete variable domain, with remaining parts taken from reference TRBV18 and TRBJ1-2, reads NAGVMQNPRHLVRRRGQEARLRCSPMKGHSHVYWYRQLPEEGLKFMVYLQKENIIDESGMPKERFSAEFPKEGPSILRIQQVVRGDSAAYFCASSPYEGDGSYTFGSGTRLTVV.

The chain links TRBV2 to TRBJ1-1; 11 bases agree with TRBD1. The V segment lost 7 bases and the J segment 10 bases; nucleotides outside the gene matches: 8. Germline lookup yields CDR1 SNHLY and CDR2 FYNNEI. This CDR3 comprises 13 residues. The DNA of the CDR3 is TGTGCCAGCACCCCCGGGACAGGGGGGGTAGCTTTCTTT. This codes for CASTPGTGGVAFF.

The chain has TRBV19 and TRBJ2-2; D is perhaps TRBD2 (5 bases). Germline-derived CDR1 and CDR2 are LNHDA and SQIVND (reference sequence). V lost 3 bases to trimming and J lost 6 bases, with 11 bases between them. The CDR3 contains 14 residues. The CDR3 DNA follows: TGTGCCAGTAGTATCCCCGGGGTATCCGGGGAGCTGTTTTTT. Translated, it gives CASSIPGVSGELFF. Supplemented by reference TRBV19 and TRBJ2-2, the full variable domain reads DGGITQSPKYLFRKEGQNVTLSCEQNLNHDAMYWYRQDPGQGLRLIYYSQIVNDFQKGDIAEGYSVSREKKESFPLTVTSAQKNPTAFYLCASSIPGVSGELFFGEGSRLTVL.

The rearrangement links TRBV5-1 to TRBJ2-1, with D perhaps TRBD2 (5 bases). The CDR3 extends over 13 amino acids. Germline V CDR1 and CDR2: SGHRS, YFSETQ. Trimming left V 5 bases short and J 7 bases short, with 13 bases between. CDR3 in DNA: TGCGCCAGCAGACCCGCGGGCGGGAATGAGCAGTTCTTC. This encodes CASRPAGGNEQFF.

The CDR3 DNA reads TGTGCCAGCAGTGAAGAAGGGAGAGGAACAAGAAACATTCAGTACTTC. It codes for CASSEEGRGTRNIQYF. This chain connects TRBV2 to TRBJ2-4; D might be TRBD2 (5 bases). CDR1 SNHLY and CDR2 FYNNEI come from the germline V gene. Trimming shortened V by 1 base and J by 6 bases, and 16 bases separated the two germline ends. CDR3 size: 16 residues.

The chain uses TRBV19 and TRBJ2-3; D gene ambiguous. Germline values: CDR1 LNHDA, CDR2 SQIVND (reference sequence). Trimming took off 7 bases at V and 2 bases at J, with 10 bases between the two ends. CDR3 length: 13 residues. CDR3 amino acids: CASTPTITDTQYF. The CDR3 DNA sequence: TGTGCCAGTACCCCCACAATCACAGATACGCAGTATTTT.